This T cell receptor (beta chain) comes out of a study of T cell changes during pregnancy in multiple sclerosis. Generated by immunoSEQ multiplex PCR, the TCRdb table keeps only in-frame clones and is missing some. Of about 44,000 clones in the sample, around 90% were seen once. Germline V gene sequence: CDR1 SGHAT, CDR2 FQDESV (reference sequence). The CDR3 is made up of 14 amino acids. V was shortened by 9 bases and J by 5 bases, with 16 bases between the two germline ends. The TCR comes from a female donor with multiple sclerosis, enrolled in a pregnancy study. This specimen was CD4+ T cells from peripheral blood mononuclear cells, taken before pregnancy. The chain joins TRBV11-1 to TRBJ2-2; D remains unclear. As DNA, the CDR3 is TGTGCCAGTCGCGCAGGCCATGGAACCGGGGAGCTGTTTTTT. Translating gives CASRAGHGTGELFF. Filled out from reference TRBV11-1 and TRBJ2-2, the complete variable domain reads EAEVAQSPRYKITEKSQAVAFWCDPISGHATLYWYRQILGQGPELLVQFQDESVVDDSQLPKDRFSAERLKGVDSTLKIQPAELGDSAMYLCASRAGHGTGELFFGEGSRLTVL.